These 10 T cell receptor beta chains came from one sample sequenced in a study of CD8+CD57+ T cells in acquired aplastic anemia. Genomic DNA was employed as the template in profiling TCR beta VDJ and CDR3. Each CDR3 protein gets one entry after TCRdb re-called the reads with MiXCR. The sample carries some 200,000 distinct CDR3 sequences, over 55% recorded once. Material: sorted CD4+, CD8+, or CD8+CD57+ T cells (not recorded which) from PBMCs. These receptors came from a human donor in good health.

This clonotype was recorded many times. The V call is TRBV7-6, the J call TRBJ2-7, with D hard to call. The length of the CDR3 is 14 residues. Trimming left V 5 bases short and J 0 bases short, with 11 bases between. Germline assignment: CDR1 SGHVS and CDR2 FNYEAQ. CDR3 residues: CASSNTGSSYEQYF. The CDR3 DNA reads TGTGCCAGCAGCAACACGGGTAGCTCCTACGAGCAGTACTTC. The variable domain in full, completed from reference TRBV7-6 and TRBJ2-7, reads GAGVSQSPRYKVTKRGQDVALRCDPISGHVSLYWYRQALGQGPEFLTYFNYEAQQDKSGLPNDRFSAERPEGSISTLTIQRTEQRDSAMYRCASSNTGSSYEQYFGPGTRLTVT.

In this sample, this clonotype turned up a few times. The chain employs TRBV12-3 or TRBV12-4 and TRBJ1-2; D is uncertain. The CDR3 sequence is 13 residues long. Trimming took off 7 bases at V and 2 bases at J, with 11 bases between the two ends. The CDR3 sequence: CASTDRANYGYTF. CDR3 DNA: TGTGCCAGCACGGACCGGGCCAACTATGGCTACACCTTC.

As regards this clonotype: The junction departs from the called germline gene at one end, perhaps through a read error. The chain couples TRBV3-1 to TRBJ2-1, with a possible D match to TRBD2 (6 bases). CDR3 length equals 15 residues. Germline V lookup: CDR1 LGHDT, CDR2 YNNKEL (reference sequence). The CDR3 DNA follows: TGTGCCAGCAGCCAAGATGGAGGGTACTACAATGGGCAGTTCTTC. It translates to CASSQDGGYYNGQFF.

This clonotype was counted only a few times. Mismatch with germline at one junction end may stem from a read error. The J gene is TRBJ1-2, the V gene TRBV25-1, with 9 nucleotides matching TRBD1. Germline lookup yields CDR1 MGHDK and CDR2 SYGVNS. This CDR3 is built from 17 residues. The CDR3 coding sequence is TGTGCCAGCAGGGAATCCGGGACAGGGCTAAATAACCATGGCTACACCTTC. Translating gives CASRESGTGLNNHGYTF.

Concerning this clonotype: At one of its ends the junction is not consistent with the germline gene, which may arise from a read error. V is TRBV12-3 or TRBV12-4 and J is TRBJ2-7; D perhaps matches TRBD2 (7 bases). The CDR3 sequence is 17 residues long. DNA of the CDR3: TGTGCCAGCAGTTTAGCTACACCCGGGGCAGGGGACTACGAGCAGTATTTC. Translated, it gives CASSLATPGAGDYEQYF.

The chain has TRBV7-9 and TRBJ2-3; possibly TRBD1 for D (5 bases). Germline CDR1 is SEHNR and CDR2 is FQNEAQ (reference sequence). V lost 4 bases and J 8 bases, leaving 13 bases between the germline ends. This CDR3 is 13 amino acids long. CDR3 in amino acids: CASSSRTMVTQYF. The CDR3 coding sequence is TGTGCCAGCAGCTCCCGGACAATGGTTACGCAGTATTTT.

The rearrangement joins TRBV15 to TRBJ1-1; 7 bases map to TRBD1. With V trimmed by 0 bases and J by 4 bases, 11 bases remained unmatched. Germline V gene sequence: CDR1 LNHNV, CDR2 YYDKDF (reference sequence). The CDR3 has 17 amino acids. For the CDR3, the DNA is TGTGCCACCAGCAGAGACGGATGGGCAGGGGGGACCACTGAAGCTTTCTTT. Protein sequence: CATSRDGWAGGTTEAFF.

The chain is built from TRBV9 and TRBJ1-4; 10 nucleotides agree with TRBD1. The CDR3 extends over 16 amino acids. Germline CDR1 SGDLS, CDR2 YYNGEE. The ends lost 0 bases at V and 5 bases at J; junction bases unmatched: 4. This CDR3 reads CASSVGGTGVNEKLFF. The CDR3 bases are TGTGCCAGCAGCGTAGGGGGGACAGGGGTGAATGAAAAACTGTTTTTT.

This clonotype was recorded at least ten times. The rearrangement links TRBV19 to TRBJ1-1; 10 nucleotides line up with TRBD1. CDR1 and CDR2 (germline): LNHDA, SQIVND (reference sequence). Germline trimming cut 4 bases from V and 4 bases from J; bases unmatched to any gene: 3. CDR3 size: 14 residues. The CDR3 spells CASSKTGGVTEAFF. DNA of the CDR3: TGTGCCAGTAGTAAGACAGGGGGCGTCACTGAAGCTTTCTTT.

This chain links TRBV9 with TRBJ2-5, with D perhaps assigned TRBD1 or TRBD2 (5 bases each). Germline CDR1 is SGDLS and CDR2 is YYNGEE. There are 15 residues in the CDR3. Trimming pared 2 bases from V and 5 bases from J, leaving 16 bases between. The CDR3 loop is CASSVGDLRRETQYF. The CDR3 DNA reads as TGTGCCAGCAGCGTTGGGGACCTACGTAGGGAGACCCAGTACTTC.